A single sample is the source of the 27 T cell receptor beta chains below, sequenced in a study of T cell changes during pregnancy in multiple sclerosis. The method was immunoSEQ multiplex PCR; TCRdb's version includes in-frame clones alone and lacks a portion of them. The repertoire holds some 40,000 clones, with almost 95% as singletons. This specimen was CD4+ T cells from peripheral blood mononuclear cells, taken after pregnancy. The receptors derive from a female donor with multiple sclerosis, enrolled in a pregnancy study.

This clone appeared a single time. The chain employs TRBV11-3 and TRBJ2-1, with TRBD2 identical over 7 bases. Germline lookup yields CDR1 SGHNT and CDR2 YENEEA. The CDR3 is 15 amino acids. V shed 5 bases and J 0 bases; nucleotides not matched to a gene: 4. The CDR3 loop is CASSTGGSSYNEQFF. The CDR3 bases are TGTGCCAGCAGCACGGGGGGTAGCTCCTACAATGAGCAGTTCTTC.

J is TRBJ1-2 and V is TRBV4-1; 8 nucleotides agree with TRBD1. CDR1 MGHRA and CDR2 YSYEKL come from the germline V gene. Trimming at V came to 6 bases and at J to 1 base, leaving 4 bases not matched to a gene. This CDR3 spans 14 amino acids. As DNA, the CDR3 is TGCGCCAGCAGGAAGACAGGGGATAACTATGGCTACACCTTC. This translates into CASRKTGDNYGYTF.

The V gene is TRBV5-1, the J gene TRBJ2-2, with D uncertain. The CDR3 runs to 14 residues. The V gene lost 0 bases and the J gene lost 4 bases, with 7 bases spanning the gap. Germline loops: CDR1 SGHRS, CDR2 YFSETQ. This chain's CDR3 is CASSLDSVTGELFF. Written as DNA, the CDR3 is TGCGCCAGCAGCTTGGATTCGGTCACCGGGGAGCTGTTTTTT.

The chain has TRBV6-5 and TRBJ1-5, with D uncertain. Trimming stripped 6 bases from V and 2 bases from J, with 14 bases between. Germline V CDR1 and CDR2: MNHEY, SVGAGI. The CDR3 contains 15 residues. CDR3 DNA sequence: TGTGCCAGCAGGCCCCTCAGTGGAGGCAATCAGCCCCAGCATTTT. Its translation: CASRPLSGGNQPQHF.

V gene TRBV2 combines with J gene TRBJ1-1, with D possibly being TRBD1 (5 bases). Germline V gives CDR1 SNHLY, CDR2 FYNNEI. The V end was cut by 5 bases, the J end by 12 bases, with 13 bases between. The CDR3 length is 11 residues. The CDR3 region has the DNA TGTGCCAGCAGTCCCCAGGGTTGGTCTTTCTTT. Residues: CASSPQGWSFF.

This clone was observed a handful of times. The V call is TRBV2, the J call TRBJ1-1; D gene unclear. The CDR3 covers 14 residues. Germline-derived CDR1 and CDR2 are SNHLY and FYNNEI. V was shortened by 7 bases and J by 5 bases, with 17 bases between the two germline ends. The CDR3 sequence: CASTETGTGTEAFF. Written as DNA, the CDR3 is TGTGCCAGCACCGAAACGGGAACGGGGACTGAAGCTTTCTTT.

V gene TRBV30 combines with J gene TRBJ1-2, with D tentatively TRBD1 (5 bases). The CDR3 consists of 14 residues. Germline V lookup: CDR1 GTSNPN, CDR2 SVGIG (reference sequence). V dropped 1 base and J dropped 8 bases, with 17 bases sitting between them. CDR3 residues: CAWSAPGISGGYTF. CDR3 coding DNA: TGTGCCTGGAGTGCCCCAGGGATTAGTGGGGGCTACACCTTC.

The gene calls are TRBV5-1 and TRBJ2-2; TRBD2 matches 7 bases. This CDR3 comprises 14 residues. CDR1 is SGHRS and CDR2 is YFSETQ in the germline V gene. The V gene end was trimmed by 3 bases and the J gene end by 8 bases; junction bases not matched to a gene: 7. CDR3 amino acids: CASSWGGPEGELFF. CDR3 DNA sequence: TGCGCCAGCAGCTGGGGGGGACCGGAAGGGGAGCTGTTTTTT. Looking up the rest from reference TRBV5-1 and TRBJ2-2 gives the full variable domain: KAGVTQTPRYLIKTRGQQVTLSCSPISGHRSVSWYQQTPGQGLQFLFEYFSETQRNKGNFPGRFSGRQFSNSRSEMNVSTLELGDSALYLCASSWGGPEGELFFGEGSRLTVL.

The chain employs TRBV4-2 and TRBJ1-3; D unresolved. Germline CDR1 LGHNA, CDR2 YNFKEQ. The germline V and J ends were trimmed by 4 bases and 0 bases, with 16 bases remaining between them. CDR3 size: 17 residues. In DNA form, the CDR3 reads TGTGCCAGCAGCCGGGAGAGGGAGTTCTTCTCTGGAAACACCATATATTTT. This codes for CASSREREFFSGNTIYF.

The rearrangement uses TRBV7-3 and TRBJ1-2; 8 nucleotides agree with TRBD1. Germline CDR1 and CDR2: SGHTA and FQGTGA. Germline trimming cut 4 bases from V and 9 bases from J; bases unmatched to any gene: 10. The CDR3 is made up of 14 amino acids. CDR3 sequence: CASSYGQGINSYTF. In nucleotides, the CDR3 is TGTGCCAGCAGCTACGGACAGGGTATTAACAGCTACACCTTC.

A single count supports this clone. The chain is built from TRBV5-1 and TRBJ1-4, with 7 positions matching TRBD1. Germline V gives CDR1 SGHRS, CDR2 YFSETQ. The ends lost 2 bases at V and 3 bases at J; junction bases unmatched: 19. CDR3 size: 20 residues. The CDR3 DNA sequence: TGCGCCAGCAGCTTCAGACCGACAGGAGGGGGCCAAGCCTCTAATGAAAAACTGTTTTTT. As protein: CASSFRPTGGGQASNEKLFF.

The rearrangement joins TRBV10-1 to TRBJ2-5; TRBD1 is a possible D gene (5 bases). Germline CDR1 reads WNHNN; CDR2 reads SYGVQD (reference sequence). The ends were cut back, 8 bases at V and 4 bases at J, with 17 bases in the middle. CDR3 length equals 14 residues. The CDR3 DNA sequence: TGCGCCAGCCTCGTAATAGGGGTCGCAGAGACCCAGTACTTC. Translated: CASLVIGVAETQYF.

This chain uses TRBV5-5 with TRBJ1-2; tentative D call: TRBD1 (6 bases). V shed 4 bases and J shed 5 bases, with 15 bases lying between them. CDR3 length equals 14 residues. Germline lookup yields CDR1 SGHKS and CDR2 YYEKEE (reference sequence). In DNA, the CDR3 is TGTGCCAGCAGCCCCTTGACAGGCACGTATGGCTACACCTTC. It specifies CASSPLTGTYGYTF. Full variable domain (rest looked up from reference TRBV5-5 and TRBJ1-2): DAGVTQSPTHLIKTRGQQVTLRCSPISGHKSVSWYQQVLGQGPQFIFQYYEKEERGRGNFPDRFSARQFPNYSSELNVNALLLGDSALYLCASSPLTGTYGYTFGSGTRLTVV.

The CDR3 is CASSLGVADDTDTQYF. CDR3 DNA: TGTGCCAGCAGCTTAGGGGTAGCGGATGACACAGATACGCAGTATTTT. This sequence joins TRBV7-9 and TRBJ2-3, with TRBD2 as a possible D gene (6 bases). The length of the CDR3 is 16 residues. V gave up 1 base and J gave up 2 bases, with 13 bases separating them. Germline V gives CDR1 SEHNR, CDR2 FQNEAQ (reference sequence).

The sample holds one count of this clone. This rearrangement joins TRBV7-9 to TRBJ2-7, with TRBD2 matching 7 bases. The CDR3 totals 13 residues. V was clipped by 5 bases and J by 2 bases; unmatched bases: 3. CDR1 is SEHNR and CDR2 is FQNEAQ in the germline V gene (reference sequence). The CDR3, as DNA: TGTGCCAGCAGCAAGAGCGGGGCCTACGAGCAGTACTTC. Encoded protein: CASSKSGAYEQYF.

This chain joins TRBV19 and TRBJ1-1; a possible D gene is TRBD1 (5 bases). CDR3 length: 13 residues. With 7 bases removed from V and 3 bases from J, the gap between germline ends came to 12 bases. Germline-derived CDR1 and CDR2 are LNHDA and SQIVND (reference sequence). CDR3 DNA: TGTGCCAGTATTAAGGACACTGACACTGAAGCTTTCTTT. Its protein is CASIKDTDTEAFF.

The chain has TRBV5-6 and TRBJ2-7, with 7 bases matching TRBD2. The CDR3 is 15 amino acids. The J segment lost 2 bases and the V segment lost 4 bases, leaving 9 bases of the junction unmatched. Germline V gene sequence: CDR1 SGHDT, CDR2 YYEEEE. The CDR3 loop is CASSGAGTNPYEQYF. DNA of the CDR3: TGTGCCAGCAGCGGTGCCGGGACTAACCCCTACGAGCAGTACTTC.

J is TRBJ2-1 and V is TRBV9, with 10 bases fitting TRBD2. Germline V lookup: CDR1 SGDLS, CDR2 YYNGEE. CDR3 size: 17 residues. The ends lost 0 bases at V and 5 bases at J; junction bases unmatched: 8. The CDR3 loop reads CASSVVSSGGSNNEQFF. As DNA, the CDR3 is TGTGCCAGCAGCGTAGTCTCTAGCGGGGGCAGCAACAATGAGCAGTTCTTC.

The chain uses TRBV10-1 and TRBJ2-1, with 9 bases aligning to TRBD2. This CDR3 has 12 amino acids. The germline CDR1 and CDR2 sequences are WNHNN and SYGVQD (reference sequence). V dropped 9 bases and J dropped 10; count of bases not matched to a gene: 7. The CDR3, as DNA: TGCGCCAGGATAGCGGGGGCAGAAGAGCAGTTCTTC. Amino acids: CARIAGAEEQFF.

The chain combines TRBV15 with TRBJ2-2, with D maybe TRBD1 (6 bases). V lost 3 bases and J 6 bases, leaving 17 bases between the germline ends. Per the germline V gene, CDR1 is LNHNV and CDR2 is YYDKDF (reference sequence). This CDR3 has 16 amino acids. The DNA of the CDR3 is TGTGCCACCAGCAGGGAAGGTACAGGGTTCCCCGGGGAGCTGTTTTTT. It specifies CATSREGTGFPGELFF. Full variable domain (rest looked up from reference TRBV15 and TRBJ2-2): DAMVIQNPRYQVTQFGKPVTLSCSQTLNHNVMYWYQQKSSQAPKLLFHYYDKDFNNEADTPDNFQSRRPNTSFCFLDIRSPGLGDTAMYLCATSREGTGFPGELFFGEGSRLTVL.

On this clone itself: An end of the junction does not agree with germline; a read error may underlie this. The chain links TRBV6-5 to TRBJ2-5; weak D call: TRBD1 (6 bases). Germline-derived CDR1 and CDR2 are MNHEY and SVGAGI. The CDR3 extends over 15 amino acids. For the CDR3, the DNA is TGTGCCAGCAGTTCCCCCAGGGGATCCGAAGAGGCCCAGTACTTC. It codes for CASSSPRGSEEAQYF.

This chain joins TRBV18 and TRBJ2-1; TRBD1 is a possible D gene (5 bases). Trimming stripped 3 bases from V and 9 bases from J, with 15 bases between. The CDR3 length is 14 residues. The germline CDR1 and CDR2 sequences are KGHSH and LQKENI. The CDR3 spells CASSPYQGMGEQFF. CDR3 bases: TGTGCCAGCTCACCTTACCAGGGTATGGGTGAGCAGTTCTTC. The full variable domain, in which reference TRBV18 and TRBJ2-1 provide the parts outside the CDR3, is NAGVMQNPRHLVRRRGQEARLRCSPMKGHSHVYWYRQLPEEGLKFMVYLQKENIIDESGMPKERFSAEFPKEGPSILRIQQVVRGDSAAYFCASSPYQGMGEQFFGPGTRLTVL.

In its sample, this clone was seen once. The chain links TRBV6-4 to TRBJ2-1; TRBD2 matches 13 bases. J was trimmed by 6 bases and V by 5 bases; bases with no gene match: 4. Germline V gene sequence: CDR1 MRHNA, CDR2 SNTAGT. This CDR3 is 15 amino acids long. Written as DNA, the CDR3 is TGTGCCAGCAGTCTACTAGCGGGGGGGCCCAATGAGCAGTTCTTC. Translating gives CASSLLAGGPNEQFF.

V is TRBV29-1 and J is TRBJ1-2; 8 nucleotides line up with TRBD1. Germline V lookup: CDR1 SQVTM, CDR2 ANQGSEA. Losses at the gene ends were 5 bases for V and 5 bases for J; bases not matched to a gene: 13. This CDR3 region has 15 residues. The CDR3 protein is CSVTLSGQGLYGYTF. As DNA, the CDR3 is TGCAGCGTTACGTTAAGCGGACAGGGACTTTATGGCTACACCTTC.

V gene TRBV10-3 combines with J gene TRBJ2-7; 9 bases line up with TRBD2. The J segment lost 2 bases and the V segment lost 3 bases, leaving 2 bases of the junction unmatched. Germline V CDR1 and CDR2: ENHRY, SYGVKD. This CDR3 is built from 14 residues. CDR3 in amino acids: CAISDLAGTYEQYF. The CDR3 nucleotides read TGTGCCATCAGTGACCTAGCGGGGACCTACGAGCAGTACTTC.

The chain couples TRBV2 to TRBJ1-1, with TRBD1 identical over 8 bases. The germline gives CDR1 SNHLY, CDR2 FYNNEI. The CDR3 loop spans 15 amino acids. J was trimmed by 9 bases and V by 6 bases; bases with no gene match: 15. The CDR3 nucleotides are TGTGCCAGCAGGGAATTCGACAGGGGCCATAGTCAAGCTTTCTTT. Protein product: CASREFDRGHSQAFF.

This clone was seen a single time. The chain joins TRBV4-1 to TRBJ2-7, with 7 bases lining up with TRBD2. The J segment lost 2 bases and the V segment lost 6 bases, leaving 10 bases of the junction unmatched. Germline-derived CDR1 and CDR2 are MGHRA and YSYEKL. The CDR3 has 15 residues. The CDR3 sequence is CASRELGTNTYEQYF. The CDR3 DNA sequence: TGCGCCAGCAGAGAACTCGGGACTAACACCTACGAGCAGTACTTC.